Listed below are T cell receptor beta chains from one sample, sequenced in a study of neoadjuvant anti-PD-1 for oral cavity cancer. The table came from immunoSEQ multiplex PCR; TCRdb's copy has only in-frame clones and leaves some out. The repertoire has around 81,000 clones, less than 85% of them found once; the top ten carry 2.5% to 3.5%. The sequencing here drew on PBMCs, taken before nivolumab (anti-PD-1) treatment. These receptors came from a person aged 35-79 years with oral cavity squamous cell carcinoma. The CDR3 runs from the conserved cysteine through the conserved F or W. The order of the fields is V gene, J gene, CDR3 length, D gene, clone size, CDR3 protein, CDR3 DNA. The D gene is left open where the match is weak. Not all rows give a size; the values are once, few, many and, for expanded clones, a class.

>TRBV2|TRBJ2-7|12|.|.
CASRDNAYEQYF
TGTGCCAGCCGGGACAATGCCTACGAGCAGTACTTC
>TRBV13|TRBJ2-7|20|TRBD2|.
CASSLAAGTSGSGGTYEQYF
TGTGCCAGCAGCCTCGCCGCCGGGACTAGCGGGAGTGGAGGAACCTACGAGCAGTACTTC
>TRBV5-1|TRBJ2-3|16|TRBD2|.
CASSLGLAGGEDTQYF
TGCGCCAGCAGCTTGGGGCTAGCGGGAGGTGAAGATACGCAGTATTTT
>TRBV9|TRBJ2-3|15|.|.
CASSVGISTDDTQYF
TGTGCCAGCAGCGTAGGTATCTCGACTGATGATACGCAGTATTTT
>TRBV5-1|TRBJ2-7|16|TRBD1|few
CASSLGGSTGHNEQYF
TGCGCCAGCAGCTTGGGCGGCTCGACAGGGCACAACGAGCAGTACTTC
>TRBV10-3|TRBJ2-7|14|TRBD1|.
CAISRDRDLSEQYF
TGTGCCATCAGCCGGGACAGGGATTTGTCCGAGCAGTACTTC
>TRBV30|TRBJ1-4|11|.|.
CAWSQVEKLFF
TGTGCCTGGAGCCAAGTAGAAAAACTGTTTTTT
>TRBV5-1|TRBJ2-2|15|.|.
CASSSTGSPTGELFF
TGCGCCAGCAGCTCTACAGGGTCTCCCACCGGGGAGCTGTTTTTT
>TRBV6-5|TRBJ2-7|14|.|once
CASRGPGTAREQYF
TGTGCCAGCAGAGGTCCCGGGACCGCTCGCGAGCAGTACTTC
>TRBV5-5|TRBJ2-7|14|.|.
CASSLAPGVYEQYF
TGTGCCAGCAGCTTGGCCCCCGGGGTGTACGAGCAGTACTTC
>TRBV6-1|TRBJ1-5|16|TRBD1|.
CASSEAGQGARQPQHF
TGTGCCAGCAGTGAAGCCGGGCAGGGGGCACGGCAGCCCCAGCATTTT
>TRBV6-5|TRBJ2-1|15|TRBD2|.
CASSTVAGVYNEQFF
TGTGCCAGCAGTACTGTAGCGGGAGTCTACAATGAGCAGTTCTTC
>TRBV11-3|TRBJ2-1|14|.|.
CASSGGGIYNEQFF
TGTGCCAGCAGCGGCGGAGGGATCTACAATGAGCAGTTCTTC
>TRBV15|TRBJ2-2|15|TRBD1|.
CATRQDRVSTGELFF
TGTGCCACCAGGCAAGACAGGGTTTCCACCGGGGAGCTGTTTTTT
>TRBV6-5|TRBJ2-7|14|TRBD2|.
CASSSPGLAGLQYF
TGTGCCAGCAGTTCCCCTGGGCTAGCGGGACTGCAGTACTTC
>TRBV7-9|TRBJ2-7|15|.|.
CASSFSGGSSYEQYF
TGTGCCAGCAGCTTCAGCGGAGGGAGCTCCTACGAGCAGTACTTC
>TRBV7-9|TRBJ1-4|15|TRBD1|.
CASSLEGTANEKLFF
TGTGCCAGCAGCTTAGAGGGGACAGCAAATGAAAAACTGTTTTTT
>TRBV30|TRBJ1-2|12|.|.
CAWSPVGLGYTF
TGTGCCTGGAGCCCCGTAGGGCTCGGCTACACCTTC
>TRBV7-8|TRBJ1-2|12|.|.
CASSLAGAGYTF
TGTGCCAGCAGCTTAGCAGGGGCCGGCTACACCTTC
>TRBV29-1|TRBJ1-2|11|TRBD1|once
CSVGQGDGYTF
TGCAGCGTGGGACAGGGGGACGGCTACACCTTC
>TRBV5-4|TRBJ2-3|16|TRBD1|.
CASSLGGQGFSDTQYF
TGTGCCAGCAGCTTGGGCGGACAGGGATTTTCAGATACGCAGTATTTT
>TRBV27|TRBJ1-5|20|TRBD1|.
CASSPNPGQGSYNSNQPQHF
TGTGCCAGCAGTCCTAACCCGGGACAGGGGTCCTACAATAGCAATCAGCCCCAGCATTTT
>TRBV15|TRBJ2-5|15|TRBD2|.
CATSTASGGQETQYF
TGTGCCACCAGCACGGCCTCGGGGGGACAAGAGACCCAGTACTTC
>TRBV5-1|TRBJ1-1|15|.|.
CASSLSVQDNTEAFF
TGCGCCAGCAGCTTGAGTGTACAGGACAACACTGAAGCTTTCTTT
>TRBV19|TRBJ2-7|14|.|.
CASSRQGGPYEQYF
TGTGCCAGTAGTAGACAGGGAGGCCCCTACGAGCAGTACTTC
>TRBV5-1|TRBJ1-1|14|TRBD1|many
CASSFQGADTEAFF
TGCGCCAGCAGCTTCCAGGGGGCCGATACTGAAGCTTTCTTT
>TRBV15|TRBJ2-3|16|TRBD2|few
CATSRDRASGTDTQYF
TGTGCCACCAGCAGAGATCGGGCTAGCGGGACAGATACGCAGTATTTT
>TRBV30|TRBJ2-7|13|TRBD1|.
CAWSASPGGGQYF
TGTGCCTGGAGTGCCTCTCCAGGGGGCGGGCAGTACTTC
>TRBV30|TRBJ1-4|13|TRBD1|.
CAWQGEANEKLFF
TGTGCCTGGCAGGGGGAAGCGAATGAAAAACTGTTTTTT
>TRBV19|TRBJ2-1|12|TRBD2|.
CASRTSGSILFF
TGTGCCAGTAGAACTAGCGGGAGTATTTTGTTCTTC
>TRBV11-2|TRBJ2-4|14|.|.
CASSLLAAKNIQYF
TGTGCCAGCAGCTTACTAGCGGCCAAAAACATTCAGTACTTC
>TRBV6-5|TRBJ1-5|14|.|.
CASSSQGPYQPQHF
TGTGCCAGCAGCTCACAGGGTCCCTATCAGCCCCAGCATTTT
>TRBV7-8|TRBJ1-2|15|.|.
CASSLGPMGGADYTF
TGTGCCAGCAGCTTAGGTCCTATGGGGGGCGCGGACTACACCTTC
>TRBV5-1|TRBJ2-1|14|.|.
CASSPRLGDNEQFF
TGCGCCAGCAGCCCCCGACTAGGGGACAATGAGCAGTTCTTC
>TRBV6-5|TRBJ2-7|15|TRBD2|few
CASRPGLAELYEQYF
TGTGCCAGCAGGCCAGGACTAGCGGAACTGTACGAGCAGTACTTC
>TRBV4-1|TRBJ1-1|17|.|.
CASSQAAGAVLNTEAFF
TGCGCCAGCAGCCAAGCAGCAGGGGCGGTGTTGAACACTGAAGCTTTCTTT
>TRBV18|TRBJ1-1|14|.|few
CASSPGAGNTEAFF
TGTGCCAGCTCACCTGGGGCAGGAAACACTGAAGCTTTCTTT
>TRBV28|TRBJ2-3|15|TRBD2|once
CASSPLAGGPDTQYF
TGTGCCAGCAGCCCCTTAGCGGGAGGGCCAGATACGCAGTATTTT
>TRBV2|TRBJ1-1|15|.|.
CASSGGGGTNTEAFF
TGTGCCAGCAGTGGAGGGGGGGGCACGAACACTGAAGCTTTCTTT
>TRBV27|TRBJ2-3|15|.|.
CASSSVKRTTDTQYF
TGTGCCAGCAGTTCCGTTAAGCGTACCACAGATACGCAGTATTTT
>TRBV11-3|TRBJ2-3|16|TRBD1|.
CASSSGTGLFTDTQYF
TGTGCCAGCAGCTCCGGGACAGGGTTATTCACAGATACGCAGTATTTT
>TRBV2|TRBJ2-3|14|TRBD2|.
CASSEGLAGDTQYF
TGTGCCAGCAGTGAAGGACTAGCGGGGGATACGCAGTATTTT
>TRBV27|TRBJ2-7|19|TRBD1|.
CASSLSGTGVLLSSYEQYF
TGTGCCAGCAGTTTATCGGGGACAGGGGTATTACTTAGTTCCTACGAGCAGTACTTC
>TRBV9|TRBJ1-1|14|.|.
CASRGTSSETEAFF
TGTGCCAGCAGGGGGACATCGTCTGAGACTGAAGCTTTCTTT
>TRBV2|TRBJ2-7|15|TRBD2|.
CASSRLAGGTSEQYF
TGTGCCAGCTCCCGACTAGCGGGAGGGACTTCCGAGCAGTACTTC
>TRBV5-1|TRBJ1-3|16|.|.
CASSLESGAAGNTIYF
TGCGCCAGCAGCTTGGAATCCGGGGCGGCTGGAAACACCATATATTTT
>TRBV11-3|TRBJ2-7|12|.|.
CASSSDGYEQYF
TGTGCCAGCAGCTCCGACGGCTACGAGCAGTACTTC
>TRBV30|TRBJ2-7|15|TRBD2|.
CAWSGRRGLNYEQYF
TGTGCCTGGAGTGGGAGACGGGGACTAAACTACGAGCAGTACTTC
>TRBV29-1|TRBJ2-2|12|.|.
CSVSDSPGELFF
TGCAGCGTCTCGGACAGTCCTGGGGAGCTGTTTTTT
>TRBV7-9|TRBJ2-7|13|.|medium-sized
CASSRVGWYEQYF
TGTGCCAGCAGCCGAGTTGGGTGGTACGAGCAGTACTTC
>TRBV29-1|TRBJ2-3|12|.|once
CSVVRDTDTQYF
TGCAGCGTTGTCCGCGACACAGATACGCAGTATTTT
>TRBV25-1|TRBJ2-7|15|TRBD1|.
CASSDANRGRYEQYF
TGTGCCAGCAGTGATGCGAACAGGGGGAGGTACGAGCAGTACTTC
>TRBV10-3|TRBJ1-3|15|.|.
CAISDGSLSGNTIYF
TGTGCCATCAGTGATGGCAGCCTCTCTGGAAACACCATATATTTT
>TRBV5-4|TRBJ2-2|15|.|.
CASSLAGPNTGELFF
TGTGCCAGCAGCTTGGCGGGACCGAACACCGGGGAGCTGTTTTTT
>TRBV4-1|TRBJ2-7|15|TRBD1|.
CASSQGWGQSYEQYF
TGCGCCAGCAGCCAAGGTTGGGGACAGAGTTACGAGCAGTACTTC